This passage covers 24 T cell receptor beta chains from one sample sequenced in a study of T cells expressing NK-cell markers. TCRdb re-called the 5' RACE reads; every CDR3 protein appears as one record, without DNA. This listing includes almost 450,000 distinct CDR3 sequences. Sequenced material: blood T cells: a sorted CD56 or NKG2C T cell subset, CD4+ or CD8+ T cells, or bulk PBMC T cells (not recorded which). The receptors here all came from a woman between 18 and 70 years old in good health.

The chain joins TRBV7-9 to TRBJ2-3. This CDR3 region has 15 residues. The germline V gene has CDR1 SEHNR and CDR2 FQNEAQ (reference sequence). CDR3 loop: CASSLVFYSGDTQYF.

The J gene is TRBJ2-1, the V gene TRBV11-2. Germline assignment: CDR1 SGHAT and CDR2 FQNNGV. There are 14 residues in the CDR3. CDR3 in amino acids: CASSLEADFNEQFF.

This CDR3 reads CASRVDREYYGYTF. The chain joins TRBV2 to TRBJ1-2; TCRdb lists TRBD1, though no DNA is available to test this call. The CDR3 has 14 amino acids. Germline CDR1 reads SNHLY; CDR2 reads FYNNEI.

The chain carries TRBV28 and TRBJ1-1; TCRdb calls TRBD1, which cannot be checked without DNA. The CDR3 spans 17 residues. From germline, CDR1 is MDHEN and CDR2 SYDVKM. The CDR3 spells CASSFLEQELMNTEAFF.

Here the CDR3 reads CSASGRSSGANVLTF. The chain is built from TRBV20-1 and TRBJ2-6. This CDR3 has 15 residues. Germline CDR1 and CDR2: DFQATT and SNEGSKA (reference sequence).

The chain joins TRBV6-1 to TRBJ2-3; the D gene TCRdb calls, TRBD2, cannot be checked with no DNA. Germline-derived CDR1 and CDR2 are MNHNS and SASEGT. CDR3 size: 17 residues. CDR3: CASSGFVRREVWDTQYF.

V is TRBV5-6 and J is TRBJ1-5. CDR1 and CDR2 from the germline V gene are SGHDT and YYEEEE. This CDR3 comprises 13 residues. This CDR3 is CASSLFKNQPQHF.

J is TRBJ2-1 and V is TRBV12-3 or TRBV12-4; TCRdb outputs TRBD2, but without DNA this stays unchecked. The CDR3 spans 15 residues. This CDR3 reads CASTVSGGTYNEQFF.

This chain's CDR3 is CASSPRDRATDTQYF. The V call is TRBV3-1, the J call TRBJ2-3; the TCRdb call, TRBD1, lacks DNA for checking. This CDR3 comprises 15 residues. Germline CDR1 LGHDT, CDR2 YNNKEL (reference sequence).

The chain uses TRBV6-4 and TRBJ1-2. Germline V lookup: CDR1 MRHNA, CDR2 SNTAGT. This CDR3 is 13 amino acids long. CDR3 amino acids: CASSGGGHDGYTF.

The V call is TRBV11-2, the J call TRBJ2-7; as DNA is missing, the TRBD1 call by TCRdb cannot be tested. Germline V gene data show CDR1 as SGHAT and CDR2 as FQNNGV. The CDR3 loop spans 15 amino acids. The CDR3 is CASSPPRDRSYEQYF.

V gene TRBV29-1 combines with J gene TRBJ2-3; the TCRdb call, TRBD2, lacks DNA for checking. Germline V gene lookup returns CDR1 SQVTM and CDR2 ANQGSEA. This CDR3 has 15 amino acids. CDR3 loop: CSVDASGFSTDTQYF.

CDR3 region: CATSGRGGYEQYF. The V gene is TRBV24-1, the J gene TRBJ2-7; TCRdb calls TRBD2, which cannot be checked without DNA. Germline V gives CDR1 KGHDR, CDR2 SFDVKD. The CDR3 is 13 amino acids.

This chain joins TRBV20-1 and TRBJ2-7. This CDR3 region has 13 residues. Germline CDR1 reads DFQATT; CDR2 reads SNEGSKA (reference sequence). The CDR3 reads CSASNIHSYEQYF.

J is TRBJ2-5 and V is TRBV3-1; TCRdb returns TRBD2, unconfirmable since there is no DNA. Germline values: CDR1 LGHDT, CDR2 YNNKEL (reference sequence). There are 16 residues in the CDR3. The CDR3: CASSPHGTSGEETQYF.

The V call is TRBV20-1, the J call TRBJ2-7; the TCRdb D gene call, TRBD2, has no DNA to confirm it. Per germline, CDR1 DFQATT and CDR2 SNEGSKA (reference sequence). This CDR3 is built from 14 residues. CDR3 amino acids: CSASVGAEMGEQYF.

V gene TRBV27 combines with J gene TRBJ2-2; TCRdb's D gene call, TRBD2, goes unchecked for lack of DNA. From germline, CDR1 is MNHEY and CDR2 SMNVEV (reference sequence). The CDR3 is 15 residues long. CDR3 loop: CASGTSGSWTGELFF.

This chain connects TRBV12-3 or TRBV12-4 to TRBJ2-4; the TRBD2 assignment by TCRdb is unverifiable without DNA. The CDR3 has 14 residues. The CDR3 loop reads CASTPTREGNIQYF.

The rearrangement links TRBV6-2 or TRBV6-3 to TRBJ2-1. The CDR3 has 16 amino acids. Germline V lookup: CDR1 MNHEY, CDR2 SVGEGT. The chain's CDR3 is CASSYSINSNGDEQFF.

The chain joins TRBV12-3 or TRBV12-4 to TRBJ2-5; TCRdb returns TRBD2, unconfirmable since there is no DNA. The length of the CDR3 is 16 residues. This chain's CDR3 is CASSLIPLAGDETQYF.

The V and J genes are TRBV10-3 and TRBJ2-2. This CDR3 contains 14 residues. CDR1 and CDR2 (germline): ENHRY, SYGVKD. This chain's CDR3 is CAIRDSRDTGELFF.

The chain has TRBV9 and TRBJ2-6. The CDR3 is 15 residues long. The germline CDR1 and CDR2 sequences are SGDLS and YYNGEE. The CDR3: CASSVWSSGANVLTF.

V gene TRBV9 combines with J gene TRBJ2-3; no DNA is available, so the TRBD2 call from TCRdb remains unchecked. The CDR3 length is 18 residues. In germline, CDR1 is SGDLS, CDR2 YYNGEE. The CDR3 sequence is CASSVGLAGAGPSDTQYF.

The rearrangement joins TRBV29-1 to TRBJ2-1; lacking DNA, the TRBD2 call made by TCRdb goes unchecked. This CDR3 is 12 amino acids long. Germline CDR1 and CDR2: SQVTM and ANQGSEA. The CDR3 loop reads CSGDSGANEQFF.